This TCR beta chain was sequenced during a study of blood T cells in healthy people across ages. About this clonotype: What it recognizes is unknown. At one boundary the junction diverges from the germline segment, which might be a read error.

A sample-barcoded 5' primer and a J-beta primer mix were used in a second PCR of about 7 to 12 cycles. TCRdb recomputed calls from the 5' RACE reads with MiXCR, one row per CDR3 protein. The sample consists of some 1,000,000 distinct CDR3 sequences, 20% to 25% of them appearing once. Study-wide results and caveats: Any changes in expanded clonotypes were possibly confounded, as donor CMV status remained unknown.

Each donor's blood draw was around 9.2 milliliters of peripheral blood. The CDR3 extends over 16 amino acids. The germline gives CDR1 LGHNA, CDR2 YNFKEQ. The sample also formed part of further work on T cells of mothers and their children. From that study: In both related and unrelated pairs, TCR recombination output is shaped similarly by thymic selection.

This chain connects TRBV4-2 to TRBJ1-1; 8 nucleotides line up with TRBD1. The receptor comes from a girl aged 2 to 9 in good health. Sequences were obtained from blood. Here the CDR3 reads CASNQKRDRPNTEAFF. The CDR3 coding sequence is TGTGCCAGCAACCAAAAGCGGGACAGGCCGAACACTGAAGCTTTCTTT.